This is a list of T cell receptor beta chains from one sample in a study of T-cell reconstitution after alpha-beta-depleted transplantation in children. TCRdb recomputed calls from the PCR reads with MiXCR, one row per CDR3 protein. The table shows approximately 85,000 distinct CDR3 sequences, with roughly 13% occurring only once. The specimen was PBMCs, mostly from graft donor cells, collected 180 days after TCRalphabeta/CD19-depleted stem cell transplant. These receptors were obtained from a male patient between 2 and 10 years old who had a stem cell transplant for acute lymphoblastic leukemia, so the T cells may come from the graft donor. The CDR3 runs from the conserved cysteine through the conserved F or W. A D gene is named only where the DNA matches it firmly.

v_call,j_call,d_call,cdr3_length,cdr3_aa
TRBV4-3,TRBJ2-5,NA,15,CASSLHRGRGETQYF
TRBV5-6,TRBJ2-3,NA,12,CASSHGTDTQYF
TRBV28,TRBJ2-5,NA,14,CATEGGGGRETQYF
TRBV15,TRBJ1-2,TRBD1,12,CATGRDRAGYTF
TRBV29-1,TRBJ2-1,TRBD2,16,CSVPRTSARSYNEQFF
TRBV4-3,TRBJ2-2,NA,16,CASSQVWGSNTGELFF
TRBV7-2,TRBJ2-5,TRBD2,14,CASSRTSGQETQYF
TRBV5-5,TRBJ2-1,NA,18,CASSFPRRTRVPYNEQFF
TRBV6-5,TRBJ1-2,NA,14,CASSYAEGNYGYTF
TRBV10-3,TRBJ1-2,NA,12,CAIAKGYYGYTF
TRBV20-1,TRBJ2-2,TRBD2,17,CSARDRVGLAGSGELFF
TRBV20-1,TRBJ2-7,TRBD1,14,CSARKDRRSDEQYF
TRBV20-1,TRBJ2-1,NA,15,CRGYGATHSYNEQFF
TRBV7-6,TRBJ2-1,NA,15,CASSLGGRSYNEQFF